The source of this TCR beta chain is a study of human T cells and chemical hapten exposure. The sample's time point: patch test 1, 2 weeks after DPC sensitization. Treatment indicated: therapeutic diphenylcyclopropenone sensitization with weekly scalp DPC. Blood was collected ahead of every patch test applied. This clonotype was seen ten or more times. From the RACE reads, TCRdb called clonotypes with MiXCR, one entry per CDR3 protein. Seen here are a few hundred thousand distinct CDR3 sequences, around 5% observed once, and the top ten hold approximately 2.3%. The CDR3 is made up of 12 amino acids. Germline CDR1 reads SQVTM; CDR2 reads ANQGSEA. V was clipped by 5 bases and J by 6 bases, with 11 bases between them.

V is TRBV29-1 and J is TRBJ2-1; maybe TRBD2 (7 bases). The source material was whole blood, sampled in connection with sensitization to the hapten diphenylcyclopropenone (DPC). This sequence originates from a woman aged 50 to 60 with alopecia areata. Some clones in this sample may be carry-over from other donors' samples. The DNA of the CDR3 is TGCAGCGTTCTAGGGGGGGGCAATGAGCAGTTCTTC. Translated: CSVLGGGNEQFF.